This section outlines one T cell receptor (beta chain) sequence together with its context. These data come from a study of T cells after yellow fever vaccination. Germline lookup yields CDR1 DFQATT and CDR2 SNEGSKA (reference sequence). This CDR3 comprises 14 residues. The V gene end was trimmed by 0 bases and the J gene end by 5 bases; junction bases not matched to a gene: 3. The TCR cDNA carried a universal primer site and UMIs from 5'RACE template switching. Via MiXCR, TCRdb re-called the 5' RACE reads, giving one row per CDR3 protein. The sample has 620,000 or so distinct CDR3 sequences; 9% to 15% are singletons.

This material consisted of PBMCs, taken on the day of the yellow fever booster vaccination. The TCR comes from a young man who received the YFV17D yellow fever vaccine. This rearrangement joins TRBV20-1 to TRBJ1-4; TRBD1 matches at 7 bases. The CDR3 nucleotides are TGCAGTGCTAGAGAGTCACAGGGGAATGAAAAACTGTTTTTT. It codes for CSARESQGNEKLFF.